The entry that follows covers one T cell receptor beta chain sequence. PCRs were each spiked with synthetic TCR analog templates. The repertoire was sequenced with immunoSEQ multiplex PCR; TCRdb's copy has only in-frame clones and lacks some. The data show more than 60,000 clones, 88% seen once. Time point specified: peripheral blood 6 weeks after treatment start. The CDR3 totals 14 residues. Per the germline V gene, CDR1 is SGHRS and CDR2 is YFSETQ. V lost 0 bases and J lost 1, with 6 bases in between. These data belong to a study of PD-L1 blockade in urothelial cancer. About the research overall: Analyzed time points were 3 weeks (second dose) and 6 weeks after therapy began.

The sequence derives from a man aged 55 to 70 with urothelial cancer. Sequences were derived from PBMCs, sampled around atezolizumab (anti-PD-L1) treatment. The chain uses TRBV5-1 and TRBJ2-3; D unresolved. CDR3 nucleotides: TGCGCCAGCAGCTTGGGAGAGCGCACAGATACGCAGTATTTT. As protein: CASSLGERTDTQYF. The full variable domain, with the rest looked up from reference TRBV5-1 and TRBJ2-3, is KAGVTQTPRYLIKTRGQQVTLSCSPISGHRSVSWYQQTPGQGLQFLFEYFSETQRNKGNFPGRFSGRQFSNSRSEMNVSTLELGDSALYLCASSLGERTDTQYFGPGTRLTVL.